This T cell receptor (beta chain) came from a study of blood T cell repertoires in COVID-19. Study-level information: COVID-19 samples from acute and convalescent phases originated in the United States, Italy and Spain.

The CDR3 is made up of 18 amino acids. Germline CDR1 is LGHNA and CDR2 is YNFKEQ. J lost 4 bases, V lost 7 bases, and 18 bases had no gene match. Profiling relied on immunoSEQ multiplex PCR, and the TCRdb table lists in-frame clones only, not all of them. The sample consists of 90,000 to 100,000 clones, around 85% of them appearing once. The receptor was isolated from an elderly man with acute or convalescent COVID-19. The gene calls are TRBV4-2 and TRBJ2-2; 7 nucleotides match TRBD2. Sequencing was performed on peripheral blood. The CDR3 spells CASKPANLQRGGTGELFF. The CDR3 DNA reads TGTGCCAGCAAACCGGCCAATTTGCAACGCGGGGGCACCGGGGAGCTGTTTTTT.